Sequencing of this T cell receptor beta chain was carried out in a study of blood T cell repertoires in COVID-19. Study overall: PBMCs, B-cell-depleted T cells, or T cells provided the cDNA or gDNA that made up the material.

The data were produced by immunoSEQ multiplex PCR, yet TCRdb's version contains in-frame clones alone and is incomplete. The data show about 46,000 clones, with 70% to 90% seen just once and 25% to 40% held by the top ten. The J segment lost 4 bases and the V segment lost 4 bases, leaving 7 bases of the junction unmatched. CDR3 length equals 15 residues. CDR1 SGHRS and CDR2 YFSETQ come from the germline V gene. The rearrangement links TRBV5-1 to TRBJ1-4; 7 bases map to TRBD1. The clonotype comes from a woman aged 80 or over with COVID-19, enrolled during active disease. Sample: peripheral blood. The CDR3 region is CASSTRTGLNEKLFF. The CDR3 DNA reads as TGCGCCAGCAGCACACGGACAGGCCTTAATGAAAAACTGTTTTTT.